Listed below are T cell receptor beta chains from one sample, sequenced in a study of T cell responses to AZD1222 COVID-19 vaccine. Data came from immunoSEQ multiplex PCR; TCRdb stores just in-frame clones and leaves some out. The table includes approximately 82,000 clones, 85% to 95% detected once. Sample: peripheral blood, taken on day 0 of AZD1222 vaccination. These receptors all come from an adult in good health. The CDR3 runs from the conserved cysteine through the conserved F or W. A D gene is named only where the DNA matches it firmly. Not all rows give a size; the values are once, few, many and, for expanded clones, a class.

TRBJ2-7 TRBV7-8 NA NA CASSFGVPYEQYF TGTGCCAGCAGCTTTGGGGTTCCCTACGAGCAGTACTTC
TRBJ2-2 TRBV6-6 NA once CASSYWGVSTGELFF TGTGCCAGCAGTTACTGGGGGGTCTCGACCGGGGAGCTGTTTTTT
TRBJ2-3 TRBV4-2 TRBD1 NA CASSQDEGAADTQYF TGTGCCAGCAGCCAAGATGAGGGGGCAGCAGATACGCAGTATTTT
TRBJ2-3 TRBV11-2 TRBD1 NA CASSTGQGADTQYF TGTGCCAGCAGCACAGGACAGGGCGCAGATACGCAGTATTTT
TRBJ1-2 TRBV20-1 NA NA CSANRLNGYTF TGCAGTGCCAACAGGCTAAATGGCTACACCTTC
TRBJ2-3 TRBV28 NA once CASSPPGERGTQYF TGTGCCAGCAGTCCCCCAGGGGAGCGGGGTACGCAGTATTTT
TRBJ2-3 TRBV6-6 TRBD1 NA CASSPGQGPDTQYF TGTGCCAGCAGCCCCGGACAGGGCCCAGATACGCAGTATTTT
TRBJ1-5 TRBV19 NA NA CASSTGFHNQPQHF TGTGCCAGTAGTACAGGGTTTCACAATCAGCCCCAGCATTTT
TRBJ1-1 TRBV3-1/TRBV3-2 NA NA CASSQARGYTEAFF TGTGCCAGCAGCCAGGCCAGGGGATACACTGAAGCTTTCTTT
TRBJ1-4 TRBV18 NA NA CASSPPSENEKLFF TGTGCCAGCTCACCACCCTCGGAAAATGAAAAACTGTTTTTT
TRBJ1-3 TRBV5-5 TRBD1 NA CASSKQGAGNTIYF TGTGCCAGCAGCAAACAGGGGGCTGGAAACACCATATATTTT
TRBJ2-3 TRBV5-8 TRBD2 NA CASSQQRGSGGYTTDTQYF TGTGCCAGCAGCCAACAGAGGGGTAGCGGGGGGTATACTACAGATACGCAGTATTTT
TRBJ1-1 TRBV19 NA NA CASSTTGRKNTEAFF TGTGCCAGTAGCACGACGGGACGGAAGAACACTGAAGCTTTCTTT
TRBJ2-5 TRBV7-3 TRBD1 NA CASSPDRVETQYF TGTGCCAGCAGCCCGGACAGGGTTGAGACCCAGTACTTC
TRBJ2-1 TRBV6-5 NA NA CASFPWGDTDNEQFF TGTGCCAGCTTCCCCTGGGGGGATACGGACAATGAGCAGTTCTTC
TRBJ1-6 TRBV5-1 TRBD1 NA CASSLTGQARNYNSPLHF TGCGCCAGCAGCTTAACGGGACAGGCCCGTAACTATAATTCACCCCTCCACTTT
TRBJ1-4 TRBV11-2 NA NA CASSFLGSNEKLFF TGTGCCAGCAGCTTTCTCGGGTCTAATGAAAAACTGTTTTTT
TRBJ1-2 TRBV6-1 NA NA CASSEARSGAYTF TGTGCCAGCAGTGAAGCGAGAAGTGGGGCGTACACCTTC
TRBJ2-1 TRBV6-6 NA NA CASSYTRGTYNEQFF TGTGCCAGCAGTTACACGAGGGGAACCTACAATGAGCAGTTCTTC
TRBJ2-1 TRBV7-2 NA NA CASSPPGLPSYNEQFF TGTGCCAGCAGCCCGCCCGGACTCCCCTCCTACAATGAGCAGTTCTTC
TRBJ1-1 TRBV6-5 TRBD1 NA CASKQTGQGIEAFF TGTGCCAGCAAACAGACAGGGCAGGGGATTGAAGCTTTCTTT
TRBJ1-2 TRBV20-1 NA NA CSASGIGGYGYTF TGCAGTGCTAGTGGTATTGGTGGCTATGGCTACACCTTC
TRBJ2-7 TRBV11-2 NA once CASVGARSSYEQYF TGTGCCAGCGTTGGGGCACGGAGCTCCTACGAGCAGTACTTC
TRBJ1-2 TRBV5-4 NA NA CASSLKGHSYGYTF TGTGCCAGCAGCTTGAAGGGTCATAGCTATGGCTACACCTTC
TRBJ2-2 TRBV5-1 NA NA CASSLVGLHTGELFF TGCGCCAGCAGCTTGGTAGGGCTGCACACCGGGGAGCTGTTTTTT
TRBJ1-3 TRBV7-2 NA NA CASSPGPYSGNTIYF TGTGCCAGCAGTCCAGGGCCCTACTCTGGAAACACCATATATTTT
TRBJ1-5 TRBV5-8 NA NA CASSSILAGRKGQPQHF TGTGCCAGCAGCTCCATCTTGGCAGGGAGGAAGGGTCAGCCCCAGCATTTT
TRBJ2-7 TRBV7-9 NA few CASSPPFREGYEQYF TGTGCCAGCAGCCCCCCTTTCAGGGAAGGCTACGAGCAGTACTTC
TRBJ2-1 TRBV6-5 NA NA CADRTSEGSYNEQFF TGTGCCGATCGGACGTCCGAAGGCTCCTACAATGAGCAGTTCTTC
TRBJ1-5 TRBV19 NA NA CASSIRGSGNQPQHF TGTGCCAGTAGTATAAGGGGGTCAGGGAATCAGCCCCAGCATTTT
TRBJ1-5 TRBV19 TRBD1 NA CASSQGGQVNSNQPQHF TGTGCCAGTAGTCAAGGGGGACAGGTAAATAGCAATCAGCCCCAGCATTTT
TRBJ2-2 TRBV18 TRBD1 NA CASSPRQGGYTGELFF TGTGCCAGCTCCCCACGACAGGGCGGGTACACCGGGGAGCTGTTTTTT
TRBJ2-1 TRBV5-8 NA NA CASSFWGVGDNEQFF TGTGCCAGCAGCTTCTGGGGGGTGGGAGACAATGAGCAGTTCTTC
TRBJ1-3 TRBV18 NA once CASSGTPSLSGNTIYF TGTGCCAGCTCAGGCACCCCGTCGCTCTCTGGAAACACCATATATTTT
TRBJ2-2 TRBV24-1 TRBD1 NA CATSGQGNTGELFF TGTGCCACCAGTGGACAGGGGAACACCGGGGAGCTGTTTTTT
TRBJ2-1 TRBV20-1 TRBD2 NA CSASLRGGSYNEQFF TGCAGTGCTAGTCTCCGGGGGGGCTCCTACAATGAGCAGTTCTTC
TRBJ2-5 TRBV9 NA NA CASSIGPVQETQYF TGTGCCAGCAGCATCGGACCGGTCCAAGAGACCCAGTACTTC
TRBJ2-3 TRBV14 NA NA CASSQVGTDTQYF TGTGCCAGCAGCCAGGTGGGCACAGATACGCAGTATTTT
TRBJ1-4 TRBV7-9 NA NA CASSYRQDNEKLFF TGTGCCAGCAGCTACCGACAGGATAACGAAAAACTGTTTTTT
TRBJ1-2 TRBV7-2 NA few CASSLGALGYGYTF TGTGCCAGCAGCTTAGGGGCGTTGGGCTATGGCTACACCTTC
TRBJ2-3 TRBV6-5 NA NA CASRNSGTDTQYF TGTGCCAGCAGGAATTCAGGGACAGATACGCAGTATTTT
TRBJ1-1 TRBV2 NA few CASSEVGSSYTEAFF TGTGCCAGCAGTGAAGTCGGATCATCCTACACTGAAGCTTTCTTT
TRBJ1-4 TRBV30 NA NA CAWSVRTGEKLFF TGTGCCTGGAGTGTACGGACGGGTGAAAAACTGTTTTTT
TRBJ2-4 TRBV11-2 NA NA CASSLDGGSAKNIQYF TGTGCCAGCAGCTTAGATGGGGGAAGCGCCAAAAACATTCAGTACTTC
TRBJ1-2 TRBV5-8 NA NA CASGLGTGQVYTF TGTGCCAGCGGATTAGGGACGGGACAAGTCTACACCTTC
TRBJ1-2 TRBV19 NA NA CASSIRGKGYTF TGTGCCAGTAGTATCCGGGGAAAAGGCTACACCTTC
TRBJ2-1 TRBV7-9 TRBD2 NA CASSSRGGFVLRDEQFF TGTGCCAGCAGCTCTCGGGGAGGGTTCGTATTGAGGGATGAGCAGTTCTTC
TRBJ1-6 TRBV7-9 NA once CASSLVPGSNSPLHF TGTGCCAGCAGCTTAGTCCCGGGGAGCAATTCACCCCTCCACTTT
TRBJ1-6 TRBV19 NA NA CASRSGGYNSPLHF TGTGCCAGTAGATCTGGCGGGTATAATTCACCCCTCCACTTT
TRBJ1-5 TRBV6-5 NA NA CASSEAEPQHF TGTGCCAGCAGCGAGGCAGAGCCCCAGCATTTT
TRBJ1-5 TRBV18 TRBD1 once CASSPFGTGGGYQPQHF TGTGCCAGCTCACCATTCGGTACAGGGGGTGGATATCAGCCCCAGCATTTT
TRBJ1-4 TRBV7-9 NA NA CASSLTRATNEKLFF TGTGCCAGCAGCTTAACTAGAGCAACTAATGAAAAACTGTTTTTT
TRBJ1-4 TRBV4-1 NA NA CASSQEPLGQNEKLFF TGCGCCAGCAGCCAAGAACCTCTAGGGCAGAATGAAAAACTGTTTTTT